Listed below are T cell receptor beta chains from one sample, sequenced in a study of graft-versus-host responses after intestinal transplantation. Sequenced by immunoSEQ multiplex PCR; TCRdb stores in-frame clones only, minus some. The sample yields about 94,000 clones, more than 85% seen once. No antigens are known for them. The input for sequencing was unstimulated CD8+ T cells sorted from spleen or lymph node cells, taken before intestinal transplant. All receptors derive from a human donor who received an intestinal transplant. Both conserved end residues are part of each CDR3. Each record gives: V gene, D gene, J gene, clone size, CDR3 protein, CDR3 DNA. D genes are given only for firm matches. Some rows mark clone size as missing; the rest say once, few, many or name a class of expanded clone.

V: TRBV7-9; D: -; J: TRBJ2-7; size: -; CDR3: CASSSTIDRPYEQYF; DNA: TGTGCCAGCAGCTCCACGATTGACAGACCCTACGAGCAGTACTTC
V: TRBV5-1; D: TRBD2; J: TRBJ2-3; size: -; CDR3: CASSPNGAGVTDTQYF; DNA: TGCGCCAGCAGCCCGAACGGAGCGGGGGTCACAGATACGCAGTATTTT
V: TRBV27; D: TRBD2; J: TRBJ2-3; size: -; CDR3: CASSRTSGGHSTDTQYF; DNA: TGTGCCAGCAGTCGGACTAGCGGGGGGCACAGCACAGATACGCAGTATTTT
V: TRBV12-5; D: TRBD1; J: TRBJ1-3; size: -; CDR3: CASGLSAGQGLGNTIYF; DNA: TGTGCTAGTGGTTTGAGCGCGGGACAGGGTCTGGGAAACACCATATATTTT
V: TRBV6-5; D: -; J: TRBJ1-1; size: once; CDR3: CASRQGRGSNEAFF; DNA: TGTGCCAGCAGACAGGGAAGGGGTTCGAATGAAGCTTTCTTT
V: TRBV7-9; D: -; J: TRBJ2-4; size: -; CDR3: CASSLMSPAQGLAKNIQYF; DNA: TGTGCCAGCAGCTTAATGTCCCCCGCCCAGGGACTAGCCAAAAACATTCAGTACTTC
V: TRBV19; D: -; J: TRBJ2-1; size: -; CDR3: CASIGESYNEQFF; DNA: TGTGCCAGTATCGGTGAGTCCTACAATGAGCAGTTCTTC
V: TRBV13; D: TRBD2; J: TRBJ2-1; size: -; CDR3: CASSLGGTSGGSYNEQFF; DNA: TGTGCCAGCAGCTTAGGTGGGACTAGCGGGGGCTCATACAATGAGCAGTTCTTC
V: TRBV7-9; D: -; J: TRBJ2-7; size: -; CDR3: CASSLTYEQYF; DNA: TGTGCCAGCAGCTTAACTTACGAGCAGTACTTC
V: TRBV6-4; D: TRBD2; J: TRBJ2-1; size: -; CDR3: CASSRLAGGYNEQFF; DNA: TGTGCCAGCAGCCGACTAGCGGGGGGTTACAATGAGCAGTTCTTC
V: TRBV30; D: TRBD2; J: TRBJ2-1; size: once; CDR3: CAWTVGSGLYNEQFF; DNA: TGTGCCTGGACGGTTGGTAGCGGGCTCTACAATGAGCAGTTCTTC
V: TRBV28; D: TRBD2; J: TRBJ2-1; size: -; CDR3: CASSFSLAAFYNEQFF; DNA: TGTGCCAGCAGTTTTTCCCTAGCGGCTTTTTACAATGAGCAGTTCTTC
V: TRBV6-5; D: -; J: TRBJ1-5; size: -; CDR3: CASSLTASQPQHF; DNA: TGTGCCAGCAGCCTGACAGCATCACAGCCCCAGCATTTT
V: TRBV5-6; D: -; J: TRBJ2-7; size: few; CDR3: CASSLAPDSTYEQYF; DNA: TGTGCCAGCAGCTTGGCCCCGGACAGTACCTACGAGCAGTACTTC
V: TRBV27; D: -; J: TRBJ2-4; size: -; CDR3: CASSHRGLLAKNIQYF; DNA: TGTGCCAGCAGCCACAGGGGACTCCTAGCCAAAAACATTCAGTACTTC
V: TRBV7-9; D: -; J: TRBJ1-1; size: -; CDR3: CASSLMAFEAFF; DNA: TGTGCCAGCAGCCTCATGGCCTTTGAAGCTTTCTTT
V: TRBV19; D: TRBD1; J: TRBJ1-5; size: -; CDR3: CASSTWDRGFENQPQHF; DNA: TGTGCCAGTAGTACCTGGGACAGGGGCTTCGAGAATCAGCCCCAGCATTTT
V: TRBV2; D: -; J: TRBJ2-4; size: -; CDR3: CASSAVWGENIQYF; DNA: TGTGCCAGCAGTGCCGTTTGGGGGGAAAACATTCAGTACTTC
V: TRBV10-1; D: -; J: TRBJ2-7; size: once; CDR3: CASSPNGESSYEQYF; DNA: TGCGCCAGCAGTCCCAATGGGGAGTCGTCCTACGAGCAGTACTTC
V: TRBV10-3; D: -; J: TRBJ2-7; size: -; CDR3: CAISYQGFHYEQYF; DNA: TGTGCCATCAGCTACCAGGGGTTCCACTACGAGCAGTACTTC
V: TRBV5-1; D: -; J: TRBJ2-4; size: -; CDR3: CASSLGRLLAKNIQYF; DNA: TGCGCCAGCAGCTTGGGGCGGTTACTAGCCAAAAACATTCAGTACTTC
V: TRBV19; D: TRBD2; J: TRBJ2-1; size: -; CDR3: CASSIDSGRRPYNEQFF; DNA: TGTGCCAGTAGTATTGATAGCGGGAGACGTCCATACAATGAGCAGTTCTTC
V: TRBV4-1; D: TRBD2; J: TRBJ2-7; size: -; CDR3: CASSQEIGGSYEQYF; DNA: TGCGCCAGCAGCCAAGAAATCGGCGGGAGCTACGAGCAGTACTTC
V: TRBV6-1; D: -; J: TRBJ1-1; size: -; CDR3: CASSELATTSNTEAFF; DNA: TGTGCCAGCAGTGAACTGGCCACTACTTCGAACACTGAAGCTTTCTTT
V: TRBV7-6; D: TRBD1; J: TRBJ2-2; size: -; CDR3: CASSPIGTALGELFF; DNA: TGTGCCAGCAGCCCTATCGGGACAGCGCTCGGGGAGCTGTTTTTT
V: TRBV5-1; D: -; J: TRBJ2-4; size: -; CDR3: CASSPFIALAKNIQYF; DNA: TGCGCCAGCAGCCCGTTTATCGCACTAGCCAAAAACATTCAGTACTTC
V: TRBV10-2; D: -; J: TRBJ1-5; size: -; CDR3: CASSAGSGQPQHF; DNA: TGCGCCAGCAGTGCCGGGTCGGGGCAGCCCCAGCATTTT
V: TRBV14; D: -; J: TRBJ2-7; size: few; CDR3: CASSQAGPFYEQYF; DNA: TGTGCCAGCAGCCAGGCGGGGCCTTTCTACGAGCAGTACTTC
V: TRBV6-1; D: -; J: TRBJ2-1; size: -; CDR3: CASSDRQTVPSYNEQFF; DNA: TGTGCCAGCAGTGACAGGCAGACAGTCCCCTCCTACAATGAGCAGTTCTTC
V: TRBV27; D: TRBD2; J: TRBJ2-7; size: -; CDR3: CASSLTSGGYEQYF; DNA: TGTGCCAGCAGTTTGACTAGCGGGGGGTACGAGCAGTACTTC
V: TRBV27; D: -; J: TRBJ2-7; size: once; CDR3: CASSPSSAGYEQYF; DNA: TGTGCCAGCAGTCCCTCGTCCGCAGGATACGAGCAGTACTTC
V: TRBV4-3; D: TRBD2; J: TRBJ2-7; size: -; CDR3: CASSPTTAGLIYEQYF; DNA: TGCGCCAGCAGCCCTACAACGGCGGGACTAATTTACGAGCAGTACTTC